The rows below give T cell receptor beta chains drawn from one sample of a study of CD8+ T cells in alopecia areata. Assay: immunoSEQ multiplex PCR; the TCRdb copy retains only in-frame clones and omits some. Seen here are some 130,000 clones, 58% observed once, and the top ten hold less than 5.5%. The material sequenced was CD4+ T cells sorted from blood, taken at week 0. The origin of the receptors is a human donor with alopecia areata. Each CDR3 is given with its conserved first and last residue. The order of the fields is clone size, J gene, V gene, D gene, CDR3 protein, CDR3 DNA. D genes are given only for firm matches. Clone size is not always given. Where it is, it says once, few, many or a class for expanded clones.

>NA|TRBJ2-2|TRBV5-1|NA
CASSLGNTGELFF
TGCGCCAGCAGCTTGGGGAACACCGGGGAGCTGTTTTTT
>few|TRBJ2-3|TRBV11-2|NA
CASSPWQSADTQYF
TGTGCCAGCAGCCCGTGGCAGTCGGCAGATACGCAGTATTTT
>NA|TRBJ1-2|TRBV18|NA
CASSPPTGQGGYTF
TGTGCCAGCTCACCACCGACAGGCCAAGGTGGCTACACCTTC
>few|TRBJ2-1|TRBV28|TRBD2
CASSSTTRRLADSSYNEQFF
TGTGCCAGCAGTTCTACGACGCGAAGACTAGCGGATAGCTCCTACAATGAGCAGTTCTTC
>NA|TRBJ1-1|TRBV5-4|NA
CASSFRTEEAFF
TGTGCCAGCAGCTTCAGGACAGAAGAAGCTTTCTTT
>NA|TRBJ1-1|TRBV2|NA
CASRGQYFTEAFF
TGTGCCAGCAGAGGACAGTACTTCACTGAAGCTTTCTTT
>NA|TRBJ1-5|TRBV19|NA
CASKTTADQPQHF
TGTGCCAGTAAAACAACAGCAGATCAGCCCCAGCATTTT
>NA|TRBJ2-1|TRBV7-3|TRBD2
CASSLTLAGSKNEQFF
TGTGCCAGCAGCTTAACTCTAGCGGGGTCTAAGAATGAGCAGTTCTTC
>few|TRBJ2-3|TRBV7-3|TRBD1
CASSLGDSSTDTQYF
TGTGCCAGCAGCTTGGGGGACAGTAGCACAGATACGCAGTATTTT
>NA|TRBJ1-4|TRBV5-1|TRBD1
CASSPGQGTATNEKLFF
TGCGCCAGCAGCCCCGGACAGGGGACGGCAACTAATGAAAAACTGTTTTTT
>once|TRBJ1-2|TRBV5-6|NA
CASSLVTVNYGYTF
TGTGCCAGCAGCTTGGTGACAGTGAACTATGGCTACACCTTC
>NA|TRBJ2-5|TRBV19|NA
CASSMGSEETQYF
TGTGCCAGTAGTATGGGCAGTGAAGAGACCCAGTACTTC
>NA|TRBJ2-2|TRBV4-3|TRBD2
CASSSSGGAHTGELFF
TGCGCCAGCAGCTCTAGCGGGGGGGCGCACACCGGGGAGCTGTTTTTT
>NA|TRBJ2-4|TRBV7-2|TRBD2
CASSPARGGSSQWVQYF
TGTGCCAGCAGCCCGGCCCGGGGCGGGAGCTCCCAGTGGGTTCAGTACTTC
>NA|TRBJ2-5|TRBV25-1|NA
CASRLDSGQETQYF
TGTGCCAGCAGGTTAGACTCAGGTCAAGAGACCCAGTACTTC
>NA|TRBJ2-3|TRBV10-3|NA
CAISEETNTDTQYF
TGTGCCATCAGTGAGGAGACTAACACAGATACGCAGTATTTT
>few|TRBJ2-5|TRBV29-1|NA
CSVRVGGKETQYF
TGCAGCGTCAGGGTGGGGGGTAAAGAGACCCAGTACTTC
>NA|TRBJ2-2|TRBV10-3|TRBD2
CAISDQQTSAGELFF
TGTGCCATCAGTGATCAACAGACTAGCGCCGGGGAGCTGTTTTTT
>NA|TRBJ2-3|TRBV2|NA
CASSYTDTQYF
TGTGCCAGCAGTTATACAGATACGCAGTATTTT
>few|TRBJ2-6|TRBV4-1|TRBD1
CASSPGQGTLSGANVLTF
TGCGCCAGCAGCCCGGGACAGGGTACCCTCTCTGGGGCCAACGTCCTGACTTTC
>NA|TRBJ2-7|TRBV6-6|TRBD1
CASNRQGVDYEQYF
TGTGCCAGCAACAGACAGGGGGTAGACTACGAGCAGTACTTC
>NA|TRBJ2-1|TRBV5-4|TRBD1
CASSLGQGGYNEQFF
TGTGCCAGCAGCTTGGGACAGGGGGGGTACAATGAGCAGTTCTTC
>NA|TRBJ2-2|TRBV6-4|TRBD1
CASSERQGVTGELFF
TGTGCCAGCAGTGAACGGCAGGGGGTTACCGGGGAGCTGTTTTTT
>few|TRBJ2-3|TRBV7-2|NA
CASSPWTSSTDTQYF
TGTGCCAGCAGCCCGTGGACATCGTCCACAGATACGCAGTATTTT
>NA|TRBJ2-7|TRBV6-5|NA
CASSTGYEQYF
TGTGCCAGCAGCACGGGATACGAGCAGTACTTC
>NA|TRBJ2-2|TRBV11-1|TRBD2
CASSRGGQNTGELFF
TGTGCCAGCAGCCGGGGGGGCCAGAACACCGGGGAGCTGTTTTTT
>NA|TRBJ2-5|TRBV7-2|TRBD2
CASRRASGETQYF
TGTGCCAGCAGGCGTGCTAGCGGGGAGACCCAGTACTTC
>NA|TRBJ2-7|TRBV30|TRBD2
CAWSMAGGRREQYF
TGTGCCTGGAGTATGGCGGGAGGGCGCAGGGAGCAGTACTTC
>NA|TRBJ1-6|TRBV7-9|NA
CASSLGQAANSPLHF
TGTGCCAGCAGCTTAGGACAGGCTGCCAATTCACCCCTCCACTTT
>NA|TRBJ2-7|TRBV30|NA
CAWKSSYEQYF
TGTGCCTGGAAGAGTTCATACGAGCAGTACTTC
>NA|TRBJ1-4|TRBV7-2|TRBD1
CASSTPTGGIEKLFF
TGTGCCAGCAGCACCCCGACAGGGGGCATTGAAAAACTGTTTTTT
>NA|TRBJ2-3|TRBV7-8|TRBD1
CASARQGARTDTQYF
TGTGCCAGCGCCCGACAGGGGGCTCGCACAGATACGCAGTATTTT
>NA|TRBJ1-5|TRBV7-9|TRBD1
CASSPDRGRGNQPQHF
TGTGCCAGCAGCCCGGACAGGGGGCGAGGCAATCAGCCCCAGCATTTT
>few|TRBJ2-7|TRBV23-1|NA
CASSHRDPPHEQYF
TGCGCCAGCAGTCACCGCGATCCACCCCACGAGCAGTACTTC
>many|TRBJ2-1|TRBV30|NA
CAWSKLRASEQFF
TGTGCCTGGAGTAAATTGAGGGCTAGTGAGCAGTTCTTC
>NA|TRBJ2-5|TRBV7-9|NA
CASSLDMGSTGWGQETQYF
TGTGCCAGCAGCTTAGATATGGGTTCGACAGGTTGGGGTCAAGAGACCCAGTACTTC
>NA|TRBJ2-7|TRBV6-5|NA
CASSHRQIAAYEQYF
TGTGCCAGCAGTCACAGACAGATTGCTGCCTACGAGCAGTACTTC
>NA|TRBJ1-2|TRBV4-3|NA
CASSQEATISYGYTF
TGCGCCAGCAGCCAAGAGGCAACGATTAGCTATGGCTACACCTTC
>NA|TRBJ1-3|TRBV6-5|NA
CASSSGRVGSGNTIYF
TGTGCCAGCAGTTCAGGGAGAGTAGGCTCTGGAAACACCATATATTTT
>few|TRBJ1-1|TRBV2|NA
CASSVMGWTEAFF
TGTGCCAGCAGTGTGATGGGGTGGACTGAAGCTTTCTTT